The TCR beta chain described here comes from a study of identical twins (dated by TCRdb to the mid-2010s). In terms of the full investigation: To test whether fetal clonotypes persist, this study deep-sequenced TCR alpha and beta repertoires from monozygotic twins, from unrelated adults of various ages, and from cord blood. To rule out contamination, the twin experiments were replicated at different times with different library preparation protocols.

Only healthy Caucasian donors were included. Three pairs of female monozygotic twins, all aged 18 to 29 years, were included in the twin cohort. Positive isolation kits from Invitrogen were used to isolate CD4+ and CD8+ T cell populations. Broad study findings and their caveats: Compared with coincidental sharing between unrelated individuals, an excess of low generation-probability sequences was observed among out-of-frame TCR alpha sequences shared between twins. In beta out-of-frame sequences, excess twin sharing was weaker, because having fewer shared sequences lowered the signal-to-noise ratio. Because the same donors could not be followed over many years, conclusions were based on cross-sectional statistical analysis. Fewer insertions were carried by abundant cord blood beta clonotypes, a similar but weaker trend appeared in young adult naive repertoires, and no such trend appeared in memory repertoires. Out-of-frame TCR alpha sharing in monozygotic twins was systematically underestimated by recombination models, whereas sharing between unrelated individuals was in agreement with the recombination models. Zero-insertion analyses could be partly confounded by invariant T cells such as MAIT and iNKT, although diverse VJ usage argued against such confounding for most clonotypes.

There are many counts of this clonotype. The antigen it binds to is not known. Base quality data are lacking; no much larger clone is found one base away. Libraries came from 5' RACE. These reads were obtained on an Illumina HiSeq 2000. Template switching added a universal primer binding site, and the final cDNA carried a unique molecular identifier that allowed TCR cDNA molecules to be counted accurately. First-strand cDNA for TCR alpha and beta chains was synthesized from specific primers in the conserved constant-segment region. To control for contamination, each cDNA library was double barcoded with a SMART-Mk sample barcode plus Illumina barcodes. TruSeq adapter sequences, together with Illumina sample barcodes, were added in two successive PCR steps. The TCR alpha and beta cDNA libraries were sequenced on the Illumina HiSeq platform using custom primers. From the authors' description of their analysis: Raw reads were processed with MiGEC to extract unique molecular identifiers, and MiXCR was used to determine CDR3 positions. For each individual, recombination models were inferred using an EM algorithm with the repgenHMM and IGoR tools. Shared clonotypes were analyzed with the tcR package in R, and sharing was normalized by the product of cloneset sizes. To study raw recombination without the effects of thymic and clonal selection, out-of-frame nonproductive sequences were analyzed. The public reads were quality trimmed at Q25 with fastp and then assembled into clones with MiXCR by TCRdb, keeping productive beta chains. When rows share a CDR3 protein, they turn into one entry using the most common DNA and genes. In this record, the V and J calls reflect TCRdb's handling and not the investigators' own analysis. Across this sample there are 200,000 or so distinct CDR3 sequences, with 15% to 20% seen only once. The top ten clonotypes cover 40% of the sample.

V loses 4 bases at its end and J loses 5 bases; junction bases beyond the gene matches: 11. The CDR3 runs 16 amino acids, cysteine and phenylalanine included. This entry keeps only the CDR3 DNA: 48 bases, framed from base 1. The data were also submitted as part of a second study, on T cells expressing NK-cell markers. According to the second study: Three sorted T-cell subsets (CD3+CD56+NKG2C+, CD3+CD56+NKG2C- and CD3+CD56-NKG2C+) from under ten donors had their TCR beta-chain repertoires profiled. Of the eight sequenced donors, seven were found to be HCMV-seropositive and one was found to be HCMV-seronegative. To restrict sorting to alphabetaTCR-expressing T cells, an anti-gammadeltaTCR antibody was added in several experiments. In more than 5 donors, the dominant CD3+CD56+NKG2C+ clonotypes were found to rank among the top 10 CD8+ clonotypes and to make up 1.0-7.0% of CD8+ T cells. Those dominant clonotypes were again the most abundant among CD3+CD56-NKG2C+ cells in a handful of donors, at roughly 28.3-60.1%. Whether the expanded NKG2C-expressing T cell clones were specific for HCMV antigens was left unclear. All eight donors whose samples were sequenced were randomly selected healthy volunteers, three of them men and five women. A commercial ELISA kit detecting HCMV-specific IgG in serum was used to determine HCMV serostatus. MIGEC handled demultiplexing of the reads and grouping by UMI, while MiTCR was used to assemble and quantify clonotypes. Only TCR cDNA sequences supported by at least two reads were kept to exclude erroneous sequences. Downstream repertoire analysis used the tcR package, and clonotypes were matched across fractions by CDR3 nucleotide sequence plus V segment. VDJmatch was used to annotate antigen specificity against VDJdb, with one amino acid substitution in CDR3 allowed.

The clonotype originates from a woman younger than 35 in good health. Rearrangement joined TRBV12-3 or TRBV12-4 to TRBJ2-1, with 7 bases aligning to TRBD2. Sequencing was done on a sample of CD8+ T cells sorted from blood. The nucleotide sequence reads as follows: TGTGCCAGCAGTTCCCTCGGCCAGCGGGGAAACAATGAGCAGTTCTTC. Its coded protein is CASSSLGQRGNNEQFF.